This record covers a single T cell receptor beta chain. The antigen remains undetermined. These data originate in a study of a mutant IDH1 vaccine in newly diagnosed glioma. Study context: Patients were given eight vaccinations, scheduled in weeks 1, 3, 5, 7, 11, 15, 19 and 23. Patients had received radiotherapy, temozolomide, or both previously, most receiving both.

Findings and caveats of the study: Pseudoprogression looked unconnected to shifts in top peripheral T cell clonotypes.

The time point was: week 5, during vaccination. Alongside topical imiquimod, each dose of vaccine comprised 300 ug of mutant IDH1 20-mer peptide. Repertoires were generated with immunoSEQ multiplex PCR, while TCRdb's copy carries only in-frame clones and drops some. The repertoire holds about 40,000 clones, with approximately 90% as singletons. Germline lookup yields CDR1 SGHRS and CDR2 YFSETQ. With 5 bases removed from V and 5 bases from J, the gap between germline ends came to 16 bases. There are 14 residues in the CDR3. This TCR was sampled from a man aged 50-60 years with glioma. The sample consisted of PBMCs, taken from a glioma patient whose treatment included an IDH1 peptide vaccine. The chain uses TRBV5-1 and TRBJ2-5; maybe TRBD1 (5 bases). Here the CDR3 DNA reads TGCGCCAGCAGGGGCGATGGGGCCGGGGAGACCCAGTACTTC. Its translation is CASRGDGAGETQYF. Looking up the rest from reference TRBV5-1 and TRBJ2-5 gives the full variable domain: KAGVTQTPRYLIKTRGQQVTLSCSPISGHRSVSWYQQTPGQGLQFLFEYFSETQRNKGNFPGRFSGRQFSNSRSEMNVSTLELGDSALYLCASRGDGAGETQYFGPGTRLLVL.